Listed below are T cell receptor beta chains from one sample, sequenced in a study of T cell responses to AZD1222 COVID-19 vaccine. The assay was immunoSEQ multiplex PCR, and TCRdb's table has in-frame clones only and misses some. The table has 120,000 to 150,000 clones, 90% to 95% seen once. The specimen comprised peripheral blood, sampled on day 0 of AZD1222 vaccination. Receptors were obtained from an adult in good health. CDR3s include the opening cysteine and the closing phenylalanine or tryptophan. A D gene is named only where the DNA matches it firmly. The listing skips clone size in some rows; elsewhere it reads once, few, many or a size class.

TGTGCCAGCTCACCACCGATAGTCTGGGAGAGGAGTCAAGAGACCCAGTACTTC	CASSPPIVWERSQETQYF	once	TRBV18	-	TRBJ2-5
TGTGCCAGCAGCTTGGGTATTTCACCCCTCCACTTT	CASSLGISPLHF	-	TRBV5-5	-	TRBJ1-6
TGCGCCAGCAGCTTGGAGGGCAGTGCGTCCTACAATGAGCAGTTCTTC	CASSLEGSASYNEQFF	-	TRBV5-1	-	TRBJ2-1
TGTGCAAGTCGCTTAGTCAGGGCCCGTGAAAAACTGTTTTTT	CASRLVRAREKLFF	-	TRBV12-2	-	TRBJ1-4
TGTGCCAGTCACCGTGGACAGGGGGCAGATACGCAGTATTTT	CASHRGQGADTQYF	once	TRBV19	TRBD1	TRBJ2-3
TGTGCCAGCAGTTCAATGAGTGGGACGCCCCTCCACTTT	CASSSMSGTPLHF	-	TRBV28	-	TRBJ1-6
TGTGCCAGCAGCTCCGGGTCTACCTACGAGCAGTACTTC	CASSSGSTYEQYF	-	TRBV5-4	-	TRBJ2-7
TGTGCCAGCAGCCAAGATGCTAGCGGGGGGTACAATGAGCAGTTCTTC	CASSQDASGGYNEQFF	-	TRBV3-1/TRBV3-2	TRBD2	TRBJ2-1
TGTGCCAGCAGTTACCGTGACAGGGACTATGGCTACACCTTC	CASSYRDRDYGYTF	-	TRBV6-5	TRBD1	TRBJ1-2
TGCGCCAGCAGCCAAACAGGGGGCGCACCAGATACGCAGTATTTT	CASSQTGGAPDTQYF	-	TRBV5-1	TRBD1	TRBJ2-3
TGTGCCAGCAGCTCCCTTCAGGGTGAGGGGCAGTACTTC	CASSSLQGEGQYF	-	TRBV6-2/TRBV6-3	-	TRBJ2-7
TGTGCCAGTAGTCAAAACGATGTGAACATTCAGTACTTC	CASSQNDVNIQYF	-	TRBV19	-	TRBJ2-4
TGTGCCAGCAGCGTAGGGACAGGGCCCTCCTACGAGCAGTACTTC	CASSVGTGPSYEQYF	-	TRBV9	TRBD1	TRBJ2-7
TGTGCCAGTAGTAACCTCGGGGTTCGACCGACTAATTCACCCCTCCACTTT	CASSNLGVRPTNSPLHF	once	TRBV19	-	TRBJ1-6
TGCGCCAGCAGCCAAGAAAGGGCCGACACAGATACGCAGTATTTT	CASSQERADTDTQYF	-	TRBV4-3	-	TRBJ2-3
TGTGCCAGCAGGTTGGACAGGGCCGATTCACCCCTCCACTTT	CASRLDRADSPLHF	medium-sized	TRBV7-9	TRBD1	TRBJ1-6
TGTGCCAGCCACCGGGGCGGCGCCTATGAGCAGTTCTTC	CASHRGGAYEQFF	-	TRBV7-2	-	TRBJ2-1
TGTGCCAGCAGCTTTATTAGAGCCGGCGGGGAGCTGTTTTTT	CASSFIRAGGELFF	-	TRBV7-9	-	TRBJ2-2
TGTGCCAGCAGTTACCCCCCGGGAGGAGAGACCCAGTACTTC	CASSYPPGGETQYF	-	TRBV6-5	TRBD2	TRBJ2-5
TGTGCCAGCAGTTGGGAGGGGGGCAATCAGCCCCAGCATTTT	CASSWEGGNQPQHF	-	TRBV7-9	-	TRBJ1-5
TGTGCCTGGAGTGCCGGGACAGATCGTCAGCCCCAGCATTTT	CAWSAGTDRQPQHF	-	TRBV30	TRBD1	TRBJ1-5
TGTGCCACCCAGACTAGCGGCACTTTAGGGGAGCTGTTTTTT	CATQTSGTLGELFF	-	TRBV7-9	TRBD2	TRBJ2-2
TGTGCCAGCAGACTAGCGCGCGACTTCAATGAGCAGTTCTTC	CASRLARDFNEQFF	-	TRBV6-5	TRBD2	TRBJ2-1
TGTGCCAGCAGTTACTCGACAAATAGCAATCAGCCCCAGCATTTT	CASSYSTNSNQPQHF	-	TRBV6-6	-	TRBJ1-5
TGTGCCAGCAGTGGGGACTACGAGCAGTACTTC	CASSGDYEQYF	few	TRBV28	-	TRBJ2-7
TGTGCCAGCAGTTCCACCCCAAATATGGGACGCGCCATATATTTT	CASSSTPNMGRAIYF	-	TRBV27	-	TRBJ1-3
TGTGCCAGCAGCATACTTCTAGCTTTTGGGGGAGATACGCAGTATTTT	CASSILLAFGGDTQYF	-	TRBV7-9	-	TRBJ2-3
TGTGCCAGCAGTTCCATCGACAGGTTCTACGAGCAGTACTTC	CASSSIDRFYEQYF	-	TRBV27	-	TRBJ2-7
TGTGCCAGCAGCCCATCCCAGGGAGGCGGGCCACCCCTCCACTTT	CASSPSQGGGPPLHF	-	TRBV7-2	-	TRBJ1-6
TGTGCCAGCAGCTTGGGACAGGGGCATTACAATGAGCAGTTCTTC	CASSLGQGHYNEQFF	once	TRBV7-8	TRBD1	TRBJ2-1
TGTGCCAGCAGCTTAGCTCGGTCCGGGCGCGGGATGGTAGCGGGACCCTCCTACGAGCAGTACTTC	CASSLARSGRGMVAGPSYEQYF	-	TRBV7-8	TRBD2	TRBJ2-7
TGTGCCAGCTCACCAAGCCAGATGGCGGGAGGGGAGACCCAGTACTTC	CASSPSQMAGGETQYF	-	TRBV18	TRBD2	TRBJ2-5
TGTGCCAGCAGCCCCCGAGGCGGGACAGAATCCACAGATACGCAGTATTTT	CASSPRGGTESTDTQYF	many	TRBV7-2	-	TRBJ2-3
TGTGCCAGCAGCCCCACAGGGGGCGTCGGCAATCAGCCCCAGCATTTT	CASSPTGGVGNQPQHF	-	TRBV27	TRBD1	TRBJ1-5
TGTGCCACCAGCAGAGATCGGACAGGGATACCCGAGCAGTACTTC	CATSRDRTGIPEQYF	-	TRBV15	TRBD1	TRBJ2-7
TGTGCCAGCAGCTTAGCGCCATTAGGCCGCACCGGGGAGCTGTTTTTT	CASSLAPLGRTGELFF	-	TRBV7-9	-	TRBJ2-2